Following are 19 T cell receptor beta chains from one sample sequenced in a study of technical replicates of blood from several donors. Repertoires were generated with immunoSEQ multiplex PCR, while TCRdb's copy carries only in-frame clones and drops some. The sample consists of about 79,000 clones, 90% to 95% of them appearing once. Sequencing input: T cells isolated from PBMCs. The receptors were sampled from a human donor in good health.

The genes are TRBV11-1 and TRBJ2-1; D is unresolved. The germline gives CDR1 SGHAT, CDR2 FQDESV (reference sequence). V was pared by 2 bases and J by 7 bases, with 9 bases between. There are 13 residues in the CDR3. The CDR3, as DNA: TGTGCCAGCAGCTTATCTGGGCAGAATGAGCAGTTCTTC. This encodes CASSLSGQNEQFF.

For the CDR3, the DNA is TGTGCCAGCAGCATACGACACGGGGAGGTCTATGGCTACACCTTC. It specifies CASSIRHGEVYGYTF. The chain employs TRBV11-3 and TRBJ1-2; D is ambiguous. V was shortened by 5 bases and J by 4 bases, with 17 bases between the two germline ends. CDR3 length: 15 amino acids. Germline V CDR1 and CDR2: SGHNT, YENEEA.

The chain has TRBV11-3 and TRBJ1-1; TRBD1 agrees at 8 bases. CDR3 length: 13 amino acids. J gave up 5 bases and V 4 bases, and 3 bases lay outside the gene matches. Germline values: CDR1 SGHNT, CDR2 YENEEA. The CDR3 loop reads CASSSDRGTEAFF. The CDR3 DNA follows: TGTGCCAGCAGCTCAGACAGGGGTACTGAAGCTTTCTTT.

This chain connects TRBV6-5 to TRBJ1-1; TRBD1 agrees at 8 bases. This CDR3 region has 11 residues. Germline V gives CDR1 MNHEY, CDR2 SVGAGI. V was clipped by 5 bases and J by 11 bases; unmatched bases: 4. In DNA, the CDR3 is TGTGCCAGCAGTCCTGGACAGGGTGCTTTCTTT. This gives the protein CASSPGQGAFF.

The chain carries TRBV7-2 and TRBJ1-4; the D gene is possibly TRBD1 (5 bases). Germline values: CDR1 SGHTA, CDR2 FQGNSA. The CDR3 has 15 residues. Trimming cost V 5 bases and J 4 bases, with 14 bases left between them. The CDR3 region has the DNA TGTGCCAGCAGCCGAAACGGGGGGTATAATGAAAAACTGTTTTTT. This translates into CASSRNGGYNEKLFF.

With regard to this clone: One end of the junction is discordant with germline, which a read error may explain. J is TRBJ2-7 and V is TRBV29-1, with D uncertain. Germline V lookup: CDR1 SQVTM, CDR2 ANQGSEA. CDR3 length: 14 amino acids. The CDR3 sequence: CSVEGVKSSYEQYF. The CDR3 DNA reads as TGCAGCGTGGAAGGCGTAAAGAGCTCCTACGAGCAGTACTTC.

V gene TRBV6-5 combines with J gene TRBJ2-1; maybe TRBD2 (6 bases). CDR1 MNHEY and CDR2 SVGAGI come from the germline V gene. V lost 4 bases, J lost 7 bases, and 8 bases lay in between. This CDR3 comprises 12 residues. Here the CDR3 reads CASSSRGNEQFF. CDR3 coding DNA: TGTGCCAGCAGTTCTCGGGGGAATGAGCAGTTCTTC.

The DNA for the CDR3 is TGCGCCAGCAGCTTGGAACAGAACTATGGCTACACCTTC. Translated, it gives CASSLEQNYGYTF. This chain connects TRBV5-1 to TRBJ1-2; D is uncertain. This CDR3 spans 13 amino acids. Trimming stripped 0 bases from V and 2 bases from J, with 5 bases between. The germline V gene encodes CDR1 SGHRS and CDR2 YFSETQ.

A single count supports this clone. J is TRBJ2-1 and V is TRBV2; 9 bases are a match to TRBD2. The CDR3 consists of 18 residues. Trimming removed 4 bases from V and 7 bases from J; junction bases left unmatched: 17. The germline V gene encodes CDR1 SNHLY and CDR2 FYNNEI. Here the CDR3 DNA reads TGTGCCAGCAGTGCCCTGAGGGCGGGAGGGCCCCCTGGGAATGAGCAGTTCTTC. Its translation is CASSALRAGGPPGNEQFF.

This rearrangement joins TRBV5-1 to TRBJ2-7; 7 bases align to TRBD2. V shed 1 base, J shed 3 bases, and the junction held 1 base outside the gene matches. CDR1 SGHRS and CDR2 YFSETQ come from the germline V gene. The CDR3 runs 13 residues. Here the CDR3 DNA reads TGCGCCAGCAGCTTGTGGGAGGGCTACGAGCAGTACTTC. It codes for CASSLWEGYEQYF.

The chain links TRBV28 to TRBJ1-4; no reliable D call. V was cut by 3 bases and J by 4 bases, with 15 bases left in between. CDR1 and CDR2 (germline): MDHEN, SYDVKM. This CDR3 has 16 amino acids. The CDR3 bases are TGTGCCAGCAGTTTTGGGTCGCCACCTAGTAATGAAAAACTGTTTTTT. Residues: CASSFGSPPSNEKLFF.

The V gene is TRBV5-1, the J gene TRBJ1-2, with D perhaps TRBD1 (6 bases). Trimming stripped 3 bases from V and 0 bases from J, with 12 bases between. Germline CDR1 reads SGHRS; CDR2 reads YFSETQ. This CDR3 spans 15 amino acids. Here the CDR3 reads CASSYGQNPNYGYTF. Written as DNA, the CDR3 is TGCGCCAGCAGCTATGGACAGAACCCTAACTATGGCTACACCTTC.

This rearrangement joins TRBV29-1 to TRBJ2-7, with TRBD1 matching over 8 bases. This CDR3 has 11 residues. CDR1 and CDR2 (germline): SQVTM, ANQGSEA. V shed 6 bases and J 2 bases; nucleotides not matched to a gene: 0. The CDR3 reads CSVQGAYEQYF. The CDR3 region has the DNA TGCAGCGTACAGGGGGCCTACGAGCAGTACTTC.

This rearrangement joins TRBV11-1 to TRBJ1-1; D call uncertain. The germline V and J ends were trimmed by 3 bases and 7 bases, with 12 bases remaining between them. The CDR3 extends over 13 amino acids. CDR1 is SGHAT, CDR2 FQDESV, per germline (reference sequence). CDR3 nucleotide sequence: TGTGCCAGCAGCTTGGGCAGCTACGTTGAAGCTTTCTTT. Amino acid sequence: CASSLGSYVEAFF.

As to this clone: The sample contains more than one DNA sequence encoding this CDR3. The chain has TRBV5-1 and TRBJ2-1; weak D call: TRBD1 (6 bases). CDR1 and CDR2 from the germline V gene are SGHRS and YFSETQ. Deletions cut 1 base from V and 0 bases from J, with 8 bases between. This CDR3 spans 15 amino acids. As DNA, the CDR3 is TGCGCCAGCAGCTTGCAGGGGAGCTCCTACAATGAGCAGTTCTTC. As protein: CASSLQGSSYNEQFF.

The rearrangement joins TRBV19 to TRBJ2-2, with no clear D. The CDR3 extends over 13 amino acids. The V and J ends lost 2 bases and 6 bases respectively, with 7 bases between them. Germline assignment: CDR1 LNHDA and CDR2 SQIVND (reference sequence). The CDR3 loop reads CASSIMSPGELFF. DNA of the CDR3: TGTGCCAGTAGTATAATGAGCCCCGGGGAGCTGTTTTTT.

The chain carries TRBV5-5 and TRBJ2-3, with TRBD2 as a possible D gene (6 bases). The CDR3 length is 16 residues. Trimming took off 0 bases at V and 1 base at J, with 12 bases between the two ends. Germline CDR1 is SGHKS and CDR2 is YYEKEE (reference sequence). CDR3: CASSLAWRGGTDTQYF. CDR3 DNA: TGTGCCAGCAGCTTGGCCTGGCGGGGAGGCACAGATACGCAGTATTTT.

The chain combines TRBV2 with TRBJ1-1; no firm D call. CDR1 SNHLY and CDR2 FYNNEI come from the germline V gene. The V and J ends lost 6 bases and 2 bases respectively, with 4 bases between them. There are 11 residues in the CDR3. CDR3 sequence: CASRANTEAFF. The CDR3 DNA follows: TGTGCCAGCAGAGCCAACACTGAAGCTTTCTTT.

V and J are TRBV29-1 and TRBJ2-7, with 9 bases aligning to TRBD1. The CDR3 contains 12 residues. Looked up from germline, CDR1 is SQVTM and CDR2 is ANQGSEA. V lost 4 bases, J lost 8 bases, and 6 bases stayed unmatched. CDR3 region: CSVARDREKQYF. In DNA form, the CDR3 reads TGCAGCGTTGCCCGGGACAGGGAGAAGCAGTACTTC.